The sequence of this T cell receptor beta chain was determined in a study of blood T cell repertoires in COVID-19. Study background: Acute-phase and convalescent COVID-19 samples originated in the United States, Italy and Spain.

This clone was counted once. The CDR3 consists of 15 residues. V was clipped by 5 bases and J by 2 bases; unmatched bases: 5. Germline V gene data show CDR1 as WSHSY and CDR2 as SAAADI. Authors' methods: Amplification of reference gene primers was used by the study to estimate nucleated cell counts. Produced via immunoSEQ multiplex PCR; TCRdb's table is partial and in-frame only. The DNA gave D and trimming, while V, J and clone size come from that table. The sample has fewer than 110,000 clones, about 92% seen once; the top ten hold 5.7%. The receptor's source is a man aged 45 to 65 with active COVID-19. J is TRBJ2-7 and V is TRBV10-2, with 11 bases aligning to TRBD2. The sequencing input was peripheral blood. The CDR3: CASSSPGLAAYEQYF. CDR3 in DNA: TGCGCCAGCAGTTCACCGGGACTAGCGGCCTACGAGCAGTACTTC.